This T cell receptor beta chain appears in the sequencing data of a study of shared clonotypes between healthy human individuals. General study results and limits: Non-shared clonotypes had lower generation probabilities than clonotypes shared by all four sorted-subset donors.

The count of this clone is one. Its antigen is currently unknown. The CDR3 length is 13 residues. Germline loops: CDR1 MNHEY, CDR2 SVGAGI. Trimming left V 6 bases short and J 7 bases short, with 13 bases between. Per the authors' pipeline: Owing to the provision of junction-only sequences devoid of quality scores by immunoSEQ, filtering differed. Sequencing was performed with immunoSEQ multiplex PCR; in TCRdb, only in-frame clones are kept and a portion is missing. The V and J calls and clone size are taken from that table; D and trimming were inferred from the DNA. This table holds fewer than 2.5 million clones, 93% found once.

The chain has TRBV6-5 and TRBJ2-1; D unclear. The clonotype was recovered from a man between 18 and 35 years old in good health. Some clones in this sample may be carry-over from other donors' samples. Material: naive CD4+ T cells from PBMCs. Regarding subset: CD45RA+ positively selected. CDR3 residues: CASSMRPRNEQFF. The CDR3 DNA follows: TGTGCCAGCAGCATGCGCCCCCGTAATGAGCAGTTCTTC.